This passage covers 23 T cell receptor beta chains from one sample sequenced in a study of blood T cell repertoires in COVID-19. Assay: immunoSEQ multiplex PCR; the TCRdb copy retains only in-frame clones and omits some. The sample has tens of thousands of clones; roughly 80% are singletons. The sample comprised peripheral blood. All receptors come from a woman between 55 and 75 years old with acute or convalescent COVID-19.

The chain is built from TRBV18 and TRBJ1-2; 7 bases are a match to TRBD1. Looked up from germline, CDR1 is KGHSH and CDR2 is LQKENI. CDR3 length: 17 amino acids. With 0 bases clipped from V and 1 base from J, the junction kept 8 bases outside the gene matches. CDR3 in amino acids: CASSPPNRGSYNYGYTF. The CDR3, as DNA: TGTGCCAGCTCACCACCGAACAGGGGATCCTATAACTATGGCTACACCTTC.

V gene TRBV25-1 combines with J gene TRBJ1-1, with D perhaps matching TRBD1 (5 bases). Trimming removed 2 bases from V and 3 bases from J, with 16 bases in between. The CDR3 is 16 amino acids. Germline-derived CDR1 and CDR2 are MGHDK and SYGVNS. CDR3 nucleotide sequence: TGTGCCAGCAGTGAAGTAGGCGCGCGGGGCGACACTGAAGCTTTCTTT. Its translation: CASSEVGARGDTEAFF.

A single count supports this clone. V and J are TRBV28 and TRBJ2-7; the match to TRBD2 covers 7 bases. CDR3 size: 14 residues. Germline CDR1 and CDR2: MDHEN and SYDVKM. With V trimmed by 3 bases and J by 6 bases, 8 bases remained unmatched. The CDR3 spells CASSLSWGGSEQYF. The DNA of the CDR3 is TGTGCCAGCAGTTTGAGCTGGGGGGGTTCCGAGCAGTACTTC.

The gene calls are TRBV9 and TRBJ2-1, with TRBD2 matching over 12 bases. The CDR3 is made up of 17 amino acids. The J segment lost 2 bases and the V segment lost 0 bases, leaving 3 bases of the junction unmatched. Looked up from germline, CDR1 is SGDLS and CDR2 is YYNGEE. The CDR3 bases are TGTGCCAGCAGCGTAGATGCTAGCGGGGGGGCCTACAATGAGCAGTTCTTC. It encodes CASSVDASGGAYNEQFF.

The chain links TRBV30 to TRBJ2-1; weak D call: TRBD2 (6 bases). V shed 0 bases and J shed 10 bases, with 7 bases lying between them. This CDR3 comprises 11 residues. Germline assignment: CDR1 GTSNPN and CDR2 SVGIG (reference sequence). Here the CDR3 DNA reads TGTGCCTGGAGTGTTGGAGGGGAGCAGTTCTTC. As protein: CAWSVGGEQFF.

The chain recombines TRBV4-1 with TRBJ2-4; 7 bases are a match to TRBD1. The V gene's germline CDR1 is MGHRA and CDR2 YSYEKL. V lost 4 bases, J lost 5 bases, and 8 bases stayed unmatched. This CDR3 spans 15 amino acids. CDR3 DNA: TGCGCCAGCAGCCGCCTACAGGGGTTTGAAAACATTCAGTACTTC. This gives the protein CASSRLQGFENIQYF.

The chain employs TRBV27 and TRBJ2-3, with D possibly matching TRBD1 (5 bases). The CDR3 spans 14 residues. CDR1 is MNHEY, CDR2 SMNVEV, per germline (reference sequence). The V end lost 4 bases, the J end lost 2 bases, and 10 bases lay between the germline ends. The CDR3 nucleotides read TGTGCCAGCAGTTGGGGCAGTTCCACAGATACGCAGTATTTT. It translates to CASSWGSSTDTQYF.

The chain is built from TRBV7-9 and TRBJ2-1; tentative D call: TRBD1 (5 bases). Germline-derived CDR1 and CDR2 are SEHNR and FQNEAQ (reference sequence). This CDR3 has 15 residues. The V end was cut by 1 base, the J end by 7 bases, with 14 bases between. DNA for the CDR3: TGTGCCAGCAGCTTAGATCCAGGGAAGTCTAATGAGCAGTTCTTC. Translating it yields CASSLDPGKSNEQFF.

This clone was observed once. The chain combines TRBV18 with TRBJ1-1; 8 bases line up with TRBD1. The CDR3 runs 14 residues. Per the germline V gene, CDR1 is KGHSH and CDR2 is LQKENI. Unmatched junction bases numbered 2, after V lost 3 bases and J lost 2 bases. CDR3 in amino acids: CASSPDRDNTEAFF. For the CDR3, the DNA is TGTGCCAGCTCACCGGACAGGGACAACACTGAAGCTTTCTTT.

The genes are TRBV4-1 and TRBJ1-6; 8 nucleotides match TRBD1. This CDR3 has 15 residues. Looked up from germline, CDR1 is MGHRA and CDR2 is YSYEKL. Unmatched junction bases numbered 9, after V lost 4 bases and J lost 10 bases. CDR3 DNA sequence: TGCGCCAGCAGCCCGGGAGGACAGGGAGGGTCACCCCTCCACTTT. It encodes CASSPGGQGGSPLHF.

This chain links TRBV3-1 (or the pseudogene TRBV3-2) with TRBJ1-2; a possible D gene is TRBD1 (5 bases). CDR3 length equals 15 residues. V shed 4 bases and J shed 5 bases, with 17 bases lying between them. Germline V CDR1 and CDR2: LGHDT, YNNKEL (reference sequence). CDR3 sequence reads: CASSPTWQGRYGYTF. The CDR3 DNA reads TGTGCCAGCAGCCCGACCTGGCAGGGCCGGTATGGCTACACCTTC.

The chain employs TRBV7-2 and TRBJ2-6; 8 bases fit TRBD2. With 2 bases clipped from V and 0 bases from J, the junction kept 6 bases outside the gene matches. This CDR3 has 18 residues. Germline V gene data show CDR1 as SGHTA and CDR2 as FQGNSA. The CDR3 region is CASSLSSGVYSGANVLTF. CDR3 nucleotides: TGTGCCAGCAGCTTAAGTAGCGGGGTATACTCTGGGGCCAACGTCCTGACTTTC.

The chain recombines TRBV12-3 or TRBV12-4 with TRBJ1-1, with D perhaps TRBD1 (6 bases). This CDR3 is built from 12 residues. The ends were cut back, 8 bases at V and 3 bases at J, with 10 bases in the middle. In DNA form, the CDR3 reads TGTGCCAGCGGTACAGGGTACACTGAAGCTTTCTTT. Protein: CASGTGYTEAFF.

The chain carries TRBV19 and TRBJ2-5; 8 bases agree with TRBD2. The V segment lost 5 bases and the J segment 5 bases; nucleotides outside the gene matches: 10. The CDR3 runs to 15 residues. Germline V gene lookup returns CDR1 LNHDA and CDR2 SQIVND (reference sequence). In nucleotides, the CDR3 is TGTGCCAGTAGTCCCATGGCGGGGGGCGGGGAGACCCAGTACTTC. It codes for CASSPMAGGGETQYF.

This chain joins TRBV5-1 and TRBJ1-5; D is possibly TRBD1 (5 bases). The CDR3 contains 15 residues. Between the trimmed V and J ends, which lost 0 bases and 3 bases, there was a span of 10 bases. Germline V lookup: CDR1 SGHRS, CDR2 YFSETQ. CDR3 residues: CASSLAGMPNQPQHF. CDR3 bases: TGCGCCAGCAGCTTGGCAGGGATGCCCAATCAGCCCCAGCATTTT.

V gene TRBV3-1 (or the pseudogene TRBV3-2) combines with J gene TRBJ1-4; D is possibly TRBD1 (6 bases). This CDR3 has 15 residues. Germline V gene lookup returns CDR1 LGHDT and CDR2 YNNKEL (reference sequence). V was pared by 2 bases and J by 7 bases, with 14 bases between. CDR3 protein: CASSQRVGGSEKLFF. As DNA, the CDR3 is TGTGCCAGCAGCCAAAGGGTAGGGGGATCTGAAAAACTGTTTTTT.

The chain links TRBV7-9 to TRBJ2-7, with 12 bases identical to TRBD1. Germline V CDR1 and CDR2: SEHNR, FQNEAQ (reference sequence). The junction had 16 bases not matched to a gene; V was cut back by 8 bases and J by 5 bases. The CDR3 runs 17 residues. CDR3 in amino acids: CASGNNRDRGRKDEQYV. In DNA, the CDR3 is TGTGCCAGCGGGAATAACCGGGACAGGGGGCGAAAGGACGAGCAGTACGTC.

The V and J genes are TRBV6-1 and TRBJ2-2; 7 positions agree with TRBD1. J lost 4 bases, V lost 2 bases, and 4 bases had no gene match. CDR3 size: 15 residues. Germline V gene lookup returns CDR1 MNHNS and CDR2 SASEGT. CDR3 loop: CASSEKQGSTGELFF. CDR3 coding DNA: TGTGCCAGCAGTGAAAAACAGGGGTCCACCGGGGAGCTGTTTTTT.

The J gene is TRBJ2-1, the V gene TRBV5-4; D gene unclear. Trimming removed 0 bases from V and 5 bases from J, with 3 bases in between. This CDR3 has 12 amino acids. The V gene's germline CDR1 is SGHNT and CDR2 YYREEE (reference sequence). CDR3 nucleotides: TGTGCCAGCAGCTTGGCCGACAATGAGCAGTTCTTC. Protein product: CASSLADNEQFF.

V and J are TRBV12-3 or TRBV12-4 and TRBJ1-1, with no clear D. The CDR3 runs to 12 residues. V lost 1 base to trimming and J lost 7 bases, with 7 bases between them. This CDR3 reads CASSLGQVEAFF. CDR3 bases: TGTGCCAGCAGTTTAGGGCAAGTTGAAGCTTTCTTT.

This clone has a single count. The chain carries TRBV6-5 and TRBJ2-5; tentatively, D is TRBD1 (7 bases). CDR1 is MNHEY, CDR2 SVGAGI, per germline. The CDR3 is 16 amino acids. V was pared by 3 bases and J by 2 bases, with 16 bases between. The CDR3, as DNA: TGTGCCAGCAGTTATGGGGCGGGACAGCCTCAAGAGACCCAGTACTTC. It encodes CASSYGAGQPQETQYF.

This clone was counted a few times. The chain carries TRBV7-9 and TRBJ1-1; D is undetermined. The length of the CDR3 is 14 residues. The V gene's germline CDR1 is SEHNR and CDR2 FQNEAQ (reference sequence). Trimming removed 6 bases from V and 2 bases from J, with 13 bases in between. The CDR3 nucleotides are TGTGCCAGCAGTTCCTCGTACTTTAACACTGAAGCTTTCTTT. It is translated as CASSSSYFNTEAFF.

Here the CDR3 DNA reads TGTGCCAGCAGACCGGGACAGGGAAGATCCTACGAGCAGTACGTC. Translation gives CASRPGQGRSYEQYV. The genes are TRBV6-5 and TRBJ2-7; TRBD1 agrees at 9 bases. The ends lost 6 bases at V and 1 base at J; junction bases unmatched: 7. The CDR3 length is 15 residues. Germline CDR1 is MNHEY and CDR2 is SVGAGI.